Each of the 4 T cell receptor beta chains below was sequenced from the same sample in a study of PD-1 blockade in mismatch repair-deficient tumors. Assay used: immunoSEQ multiplex PCR; TCRdb lists only in-frame clones, some missing. The sample lists roughly 120,000 clones, more than 60% occurring once. The sample in question was peripheral blood, obtained around 60 weeks after starting pembrolizumab. The receptors were sampled from an adult with mismatch repair-deficient cancer.

The V call is TRBV27, the J call TRBJ2-7, with 13 positions matching TRBD2. CDR1 is MNHEY and CDR2 is SMNVEV in the germline V gene (reference sequence). After removal of 2 bases from V and 2 bases from J, the junction contained 3 bases not matched to a gene. The CDR3 totals 16 residues. CDR3 in DNA: TGTGCCAGCAGTTTAAGGGGACTAGCGGGACCCTACGAGCAGTACTTC. Translation: CASSLRGLAGPYEQYF.

The sample holds one count of this clone. CDR3 protein: CASSLDVDTGSGNTIYF. As DNA, the CDR3 is TGTGCCAGCAGCTTAGATGTGGACACCGGCTCTGGAAACACCATATATTTT. The J gene is TRBJ1-3, the V gene TRBV11-2; D possibly corresponds to TRBD1 (5 bases). Germline CDR1 is SGHAT and CDR2 is FQNNGV. Trimming left V 0 bases short and J 0 bases short, with 12 bases between. This CDR3 region has 17 residues.

The rearrangement uses TRBV29-1 and TRBJ2-1; TRBD1 is a possible D gene (6 bases). With 3 bases removed from V and 0 bases from J, the gap between germline ends came to 12 bases. The CDR3 runs 15 residues. CDR1 is SQVTM and CDR2 is ANQGSEA in the germline V gene. CDR3 nucleotide sequence: TGCAGCGTTGAGTTTTTGGGGGCCTCCTACAATGAGCAGTTCTTC. It yields the protein CSVEFLGASYNEQFF.

This clone occurred many times. The J gene is TRBJ1-5, the V gene TRBV6-5; possible D gene TRBD1, 5 bases. Germline-derived CDR1 and CDR2 are MNHEY and SVGAGI. This CDR3 contains 13 residues. The V end was cut by 8 bases, the J end by 4 bases, with 12 bases between. The CDR3 DNA is TGTGCCAGCTCCTCGCGGGGGAATCAGCCCCAGCATTTT. It translates to CASSSRGNQPQHF.